This entry lists 4 T cell receptor beta chains sequenced from one sample in a study of T cells in Graves' hyperthyroidism and ophthalmopathy. RNA transcripts gave rise to amplified TCR beta CDR3 regions. An initial round of RT-PCR targeting the TCR CDR3 relied on the HTBI primer set. TCRdb analysed the multiplex PCR reads with MiXCR anew, one entry per CDR3 protein. The sample records 300,000 to 350,000 distinct CDR3 sequences, around 18% being singletons. Sequenced input: blood. The receptors derive from a woman in her thirties or forties with Graves' ophthalmopathy.

This clonotype was recorded at least ten times. The chain combines TRBV5-5 with TRBJ2-7; D remains unclear. The CDR3 sequence is 13 residues long. The germline gives CDR1 SGHKS, CDR2 YYEKEE (reference sequence). Deletions cut 2 bases from V and 2 bases from J, with 8 bases between. CDR3 region: CASSLNPAYEQYF. The CDR3 DNA sequence: TGTGCCAGCAGCTTAAACCCCGCCTACGAGCAGTACTTC.

The chain uses TRBV28 and TRBJ2-1; D is undetermined. With 7 bases removed from V and 1 base from J, the gap between germline ends came to 8 bases. The CDR3 runs 13 residues. Per the germline V gene, CDR1 is MDHEN and CDR2 is SYDVKM. The CDR3: CASIGDSYNEQFF. In nucleotides, the CDR3 is TGTGCCAGCATAGGAGATTCCTACAATGAGCAGTTCTTC.

This clonotype was counted ten times or more. V usage is TRBV19 and J usage is TRBJ2-2; D possibly corresponds to TRBD2 (6 bases). V was shortened by 4 bases and J by 4 bases, with 10 bases between the two germline ends. Germline V gene data show CDR1 as LNHDA and CDR2 as SQIVND (reference sequence). CDR3 size: 14 residues. The CDR3: CASSRREITGELFF. CDR3 DNA sequence: TGTGCCAGTAGTAGGCGGGAAATCACCGGGGAGCTGTTTTTT.

The chain is built from TRBV6-1 and TRBJ2-5; TRBD2 matches at 9 bases. Trimming removed 6 bases from V and 4 bases from J; junction bases left unmatched: 6. In germline, CDR1 is MNHNS, CDR2 SASEGT. CDR3 length: 14 residues. The CDR3 coding sequence is TGTGCCAGCAGGGGAGCGGGAGGATTAGAGACCCAGTACTTC. Translating it yields CASRGAGGLETQYF.